This T cell receptor (beta chain) appears in the sequencing data of a study of blood T cell repertoires in COVID-19. Study in general: COVID-19 samples collected from the United States, Italy and Spain covered acute and convalescent phases. T cells, B-cell-depleted T cells, or PBMCs provided the cDNA or gDNA that served as material.

Per the authors' pipeline: Nucleated cell number was recorded as an estimate derived from reference gene primer amplification. Some clones are missing from TCRdb's copy, which holds only in-frame ones; the method was immunoSEQ multiplex PCR. Clonal size and the V and J genes are those of that table, whereas D and trimming came from the DNA. The table has 55,000 to 65,000 clones, 79% seen once. Germline CDR1 is SEHNR and CDR2 is FQNEAQ (reference sequence). Trimming removed 4 bases from V and 7 bases from J, with 16 bases in between. The CDR3 has 14 amino acids. The chain combines TRBV7-9 with TRBJ1-2; D is ambiguous. The receptor's source is a man in his sixties with acute or convalescent COVID-19. The sample consisted of peripheral blood. The chain's CDR3 is CASSSPEARGGYTF. The DNA of the CDR3 is TGTGCCAGCAGCTCCCCGGAAGCAAGAGGTGGCTACACCTTC. Complete variable domain (other parts from reference TRBV7-9 and TRBJ1-2): DTGVSQNPRHKITKRGQNVTFRCDPISEHNRLYWYRQTLGQGPEFLTYFQNEAQLEKSRLLSDRFSAERPKGSFSTLEIQRTEQGDSAMYLCASSSPEARGGYTFGSGTRLTVV.